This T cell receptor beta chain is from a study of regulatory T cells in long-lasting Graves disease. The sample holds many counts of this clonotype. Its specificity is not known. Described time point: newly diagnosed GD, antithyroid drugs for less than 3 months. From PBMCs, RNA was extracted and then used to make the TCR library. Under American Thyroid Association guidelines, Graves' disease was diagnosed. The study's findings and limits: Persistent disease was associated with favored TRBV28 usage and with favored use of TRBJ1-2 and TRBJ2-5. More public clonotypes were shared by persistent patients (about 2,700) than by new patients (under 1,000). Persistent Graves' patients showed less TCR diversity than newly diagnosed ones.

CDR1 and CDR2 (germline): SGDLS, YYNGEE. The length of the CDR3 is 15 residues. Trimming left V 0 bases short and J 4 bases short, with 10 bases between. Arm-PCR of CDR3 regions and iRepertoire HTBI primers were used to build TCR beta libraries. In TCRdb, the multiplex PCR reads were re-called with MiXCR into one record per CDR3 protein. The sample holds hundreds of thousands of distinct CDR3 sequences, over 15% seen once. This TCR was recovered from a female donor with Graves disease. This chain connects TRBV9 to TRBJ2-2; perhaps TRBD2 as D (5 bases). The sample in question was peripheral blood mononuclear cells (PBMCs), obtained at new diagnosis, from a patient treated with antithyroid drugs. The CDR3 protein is CASSVEEGFTGELFF. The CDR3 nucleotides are TGTGCCAGCAGCGTAGAAGAGGGTTTCACCGGGGAGCTGTTTTTT.